A single sample is the source of the 22 T cell receptor beta chains below, sequenced in a study of T-cell reconstitution after alpha-beta-depleted transplantation in children. Findings and caveats of the study: A year post-transplant, T-cell counts and diversity derived mostly from newly produced T cells.

These receptors have no identified antigens. Unique molecular identifiers were incorporated during preparation of the TCRbeta library. TCRdb passed the PCR reads through MiXCR, listing each CDR3 protein once. Of 250,000 to 300,000 distinct CDR3 sequences listed, roughly 7.8% were seen once; the top ten hold about 9.3%. The material was peripheral blood, obtained 360 days after TCRalphabeta/CD19-depleted stem cell transplant. The receptors originated from a female patient aged 2-9 years who had a stem cell transplant for Fanconi anemia, so the T cells may come from the graft donor.

This clonotype was picked up a small number of times. The chain has TRBV3-1 and TRBJ1-1; TRBD1 matches 7 bases. The CDR3 has 13 amino acids. V was pared by 4 bases and J by 4 bases, with 3 bases of the junction left unmatched. CDR1 and CDR2 (germline): LGHDT, YNNKEL (reference sequence). CDR3 coding DNA: TGTGCCAGCAGCCCATGGACAGGCACTGAAGCTTTCTTT. Translating it yields CASSPWTGTEAFF. Using reference TRBV3-1 and TRBJ1-1 for the parts outside the CDR3, the full variable domain is DTAVSQTPKYLVTQMGNDKSIKCEQNLGHDTMYWYKQDSKKFLKIMFSYNNKELIINETVPNRFSPKSPDKAHLNLHINSLELGDSAVYFCASSPWTGTEAFFGQGTRLTVV.

Ten or more counts support this clonotype. The chain couples TRBV29-1 to TRBJ2-5, with TRBD1 matching 11 bases. Germline trimming cut 6 bases from V and 4 bases from J; bases unmatched to any gene: 10. Germline CDR1 and CDR2: SQVTM and ANQGSEA. The CDR3 is 15 residues long. This CDR3 reads CSVNGQGALAETQYF. As DNA, the CDR3 is TGCAGCGTAAACGGACAGGGGGCCTTAGCAGAGACCCAGTACTTC.

This clonotype came up many times. V is TRBV15 and J is TRBJ2-7, with D possibly TRBD2 on 6 matching bases. The CDR3 runs 16 residues. Germline V CDR1 and CDR2: LNHNV, YYDKDF (reference sequence). V shed 5 bases and J shed 2 bases, with 19 bases lying between them. The CDR3 nucleotides are TGTGCCACCAGCCGAGCGAGATCCGGGACTGCCTACGAGCAGTACTTC. Amino acids: CATSRARSGTAYEQYF.

This clonotype was counted ten times or more. CDR3: CASSLAWGSYTF. The CDR3 DNA reads as TGTGCCAGCAGCCTTGCATGGGGGAGCTACACCTTC. V gene TRBV12-3 or TRBV12-4 combines with J gene TRBJ1-2, with a tentative D call TRBD1 (5 bases). V lost 6 bases, J lost 9 bases, and 14 bases lay in between. This CDR3 region has 12 residues.

This clonotype has just a few counts. The chain employs TRBV7-9 and TRBJ1-5; perhaps TRBD1 as D (5 bases). V gave up 5 bases and J gave up 9 bases, with 8 bases separating them. CDR1 and CDR2 from the germline V gene are SEHNR and FQNEAQ (reference sequence). This CDR3 has 11 residues. CDR3: CASSAQGPQHF. The CDR3 bases are TGTGCCAGCAGCGCCCAGGGGCCCCAGCATTTT.

The gene calls are TRBV12-3 or TRBV12-4 and TRBJ1-5; the match to TRBD1 covers 9 bases. With 6 bases clipped from V and 4 bases from J, the junction kept 1 base outside the gene matches. This CDR3 spans 13 amino acids. CDR3 residues: CASRQGANQPQHF. The DNA of the CDR3 is TGTGCCAGCAGACAGGGGGCGAATCAGCCCCAGCATTTT.

This sequence joins TRBV30 and TRBJ1-4, with TRBD1 matching 7 bases. The CDR3 is made up of 14 amino acids. In germline, CDR1 is GTSNPN, CDR2 SVGIG (reference sequence). Trimming took 0 bases from V and 6 from J; bases not matched to a gene: 4. CDR3 protein: CAWSVQGEDEKLFF. CDR3 in DNA: TGTGCCTGGAGTGTTCAGGGGGAGGATGAAAAACTGTTTTTT.

At least ten counts were recorded for this clonotype. This sequence joins TRBV29-1 and TRBJ1-2; a possible D gene is TRBD1 (5 bases). Germline V gene lookup returns CDR1 SQVTM and CDR2 ANQGSEA. CDR3 length equals 12 residues. V dropped 6 bases and J dropped 7 bases, with 15 bases sitting between them. CDR3 protein: CSVQRAGSGYTF. Here the CDR3 DNA reads TGCAGCGTCCAAAGGGCAGGGAGTGGCTACACCTTC. The variable domain in full, with the rest retrieved from reference TRBV29-1 and TRBJ1-2, is SAVISQKPSRDICQRGTSLTIQCQVDSQVTMMFWYRQQPGQSLTLIATANQGSEATYESGFVIDKFPISRPNLTFSTLTVSNMSPEDSSIYLCSVQRAGSGYTFGSGTRLTVV.

This clonotype was seen many times. V usage is TRBV27 and J usage is TRBJ1-2; maybe TRBD1 (6 bases). Looked up from germline, CDR1 is MNHEY and CDR2 is SMNVEV (reference sequence). V lost 10 bases and J lost 3, with 18 bases in between. The CDR3 loop spans 14 amino acids. CDR3 coding DNA: TGTGCCACCTCAGCGGGGGGCATCGACTATGGCTACACCTTC. Protein sequence: CATSAGGIDYGYTF.

This clonotype showed up many times. The chain carries TRBV28 and TRBJ2-7; D perhaps matches TRBD1 (5 bases). CDR1 and CDR2 from the germline V gene are MDHEN and SYDVKM. CDR3 length equals 14 residues. V lost 2 bases to trimming and J lost 3 bases, with 11 bases between them. The CDR3 here is CASSLRPGIYEQYV. DNA for the CDR3: TGTGCCAGCAGTTTACGCCCAGGGATCTACGAGCAGTACGTC.

The chain has TRBV5-1 and TRBJ2-7, with a possible D match to TRBD1 (6 bases). Germline V gene lookup returns CDR1 SGHRS and CDR2 YFSETQ. Trimming pared 2 bases from V and 0 bases from J, leaving 9 bases between. This CDR3 is 14 amino acids long. CDR3 in amino acids: CASSFIGGSYEQYF. CDR3 nucleotides: TGCGCCAGCAGCTTTATAGGGGGCTCCTACGAGCAGTACTTC.

This clonotype was counted at least ten times. The J gene is TRBJ2-7, the V gene TRBV20-1, with D tentatively TRBD1 (6 bases). V dropped 6 bases and J dropped 2 bases, with 17 bases sitting between them. Looked up from germline, CDR1 is DFQATT and CDR2 is SNEGSKA (reference sequence). There are 14 residues in the CDR3. The CDR3 DNA sequence: TGCAGTGCCAATTCTCAGGGGACCCCCTACGAGCAGTACTTC. Its protein product is CSANSQGTPYEQYF.

This rearrangement joins TRBV7-8 to TRBJ1-1; perhaps TRBD1 as D (5 bases). Germline lookup yields CDR1 SGHVS and CDR2 FQNEAQ. V lost 5 bases and J 6 bases, leaving 34 bases between the germline ends. This CDR3 region has 20 residues. The CDR3 sequence: CASSHLGLGPTKGTFAEAFF. CDR3 bases: TGTGCCAGCAGCCATCTCGGACTGGGGCCCACGAAAGGAACATTCGCTGAAGCTTTCTTT.

Comment on this clonotype: A single base separates this from a much larger clone, so it may be a read error. The chain has TRBV5-1 and TRBJ2-2; tentatively, D is TRBD2 (6 bases). Germline V gene sequence: CDR1 SGHRS, CDR2 YFSETQ. V was shortened by 3 bases and J by 5 bases, with 14 bases between the two germline ends. The CDR3 has 15 residues. The CDR3 loop is CASSYGTGLTGELFF. In nucleotides, the CDR3 is TGCGCCAGCAGCTACGGGACTGGCTTGACCGGGGAGCTGTTTTTT.

The chain has TRBV6-1 and TRBJ1-3; no definite D call. Germline CDR1 MNHNS, CDR2 SASEGT. The CDR3 runs to 14 residues. V lost 7 bases and J 0 bases, leaving 10 bases between the germline ends. The CDR3 reads CASTSVVSGNTIYF. CDR3 bases: TGTGCCAGCACCTCGGTAGTCTCTGGAAACACCATATATTTT.

The chain employs TRBV7-2 and TRBJ1-4; D ambiguous. V was clipped by 5 bases and J by 6 bases, with 10 bases between them. Germline CDR1 and CDR2: SGHTA and FQGNSA. The CDR3 spans 13 residues. The CDR3 reads CASSTGLDEKLFF. The CDR3 nucleotides read TGTGCCAGCAGCACGGGCCTAGATGAAAAACTGTTTTTT.

At least ten counts were recorded for this clonotype. The chain joins TRBV27 to TRBJ2-7; 7 bases map to TRBD1. Unmatched junction bases numbered 6, after V lost 3 bases and J lost 1 base. CDR3 length equals 15 residues. Germline CDR1 MNHEY, CDR2 SMNVEV (reference sequence). The CDR3, as DNA: TGTGCCAGCAGTTTTGGAGGCAGGGGGTCCTACGAGCAGTACTTC. Amino acid sequence: CASSFGGRGSYEQYF.

This clonotype came up a few times. The J gene is TRBJ2-1, the V gene TRBV5-1, with D perhaps matching TRBD2 (7 bases). The CDR3 is 16 residues long. The germline CDR1 and CDR2 sequences are SGHRS and YFSETQ. V dropped 3 bases and J dropped 4 bases, with 17 bases sitting between them. The CDR3 DNA reads as TGCGCCAGCAGCTCAATGACGGGGGGCCTGTACAATGAGCAGTTCTTC. Its protein product is CASSSMTGGLYNEQFF.

This chain joins TRBV25-1 and TRBJ1-1, with D tentatively TRBD1 (5 bases). The ends were cut back, 6 bases at V and 1 base at J, with 15 bases in the middle. The CDR3 contains 15 residues. Germline assignment: CDR1 MGHDK and CDR2 SYGVNS. The CDR3 DNA is TGTGCCAGCAGGGCTGACAGCCGAGCGAACACTGAAGCTTTCTTT. Translation gives CASRADSRANTEAFF.

This clonotype was picked up many times. This chain joins TRBV25-1 and TRBJ1-1; 8 bases fit TRBD1. J lost 11 bases, V lost 1 base, and 9 bases had no gene match. CDR1 is MGHDK, CDR2 SYGVNS, per germline. There are 14 residues in the CDR3. The CDR3: CASSESGRTGKAFF. DNA of the CDR3: TGTGCCAGCAGTGAATCAGGTAGGACAGGGAAGGCTTTCTTT. Looking up the rest from reference TRBV25-1 and TRBJ1-1 gives the full variable domain: EADIYQTPRYLVIGTGKKITLECSQTMGHDKMYWYQQDPGMELHLIHYSYGVNSTEKGDLSSESTVSRIRTEHFPLTLESARPSHTSQYLCASSESGRTGKAFFGQGTRLTVV.

This clonotype has a count of ten or more. V and J are TRBV10-1 and TRBJ2-7; 7 bases agree with TRBD1. This CDR3 contains 14 residues. J lost 3 bases, V lost 6 bases, and 8 bases had no gene match. Germline CDR1 is WNHNN and CDR2 is SYGVQD (reference sequence). The CDR3: CASRITGANYEQYF. CDR3 coding DNA: TGCGCCAGCAGGATCACAGGGGCCAACTACGAGCAGTACTTC.

This clonotype was found many times. The chain links TRBV7-2 to TRBJ1-2; weak D call: TRBD1 (6 bases). Germline V gene sequence: CDR1 SGHTA, CDR2 FQGNSA. Trimming removed 0 bases from V and 4 bases from J, with 6 bases in between. This CDR3 comprises 13 residues. The CDR3 region has the DNA TGTGCCAGCAGCTTAGCACAGGGCTATGGCTACACCTTC. Amino acid sequence: CASSLAQGYGYTF.